This is a list of T cell receptor beta chains from one sample in a study of control samples from healthy donors and cancer patients. TCRdb's copy holds only in-frame clones and misses some; the assay was immunoSEQ multiplex PCR. The sample's table shows fewer than 200,000 clones. The sequencing input was blood. These receptors all come from a woman between 25 and 40 years old in good health. CDR3s include the opening cysteine and the closing phenylalanine or tryptophan. Fields, in order: J gene, V gene, D gene, CDR3 protein, CDR3 DNA. The D gene is left open where the match is weak.

J: TRBJ1-1
V: TRBV19
D: TRBD1
CDR3: CASSIGKFKPGQGTFEAFF
DNA: TGTGCCAGTAGTATAGGGAAATTCAAGCCGGGACAGGGCACCTTTGAAGCTTTCTTT

J: TRBJ1-2
V: TRBV3-1/TRBV3-2
D: .
CDR3: CASSQENWPLTGGYTF
DNA: TGTGCCAGCAGCCAAGAGAATTGGCCCCTAACGGGGGGCTACACCTTC

J: TRBJ1-2
V: TRBV6-2/TRBV6-3
D: .
CDR3: CASSFSGSFLRGYTF
DNA: TGTGCCAGCAGTTTCTCCGGGTCCTTCTTGCGAGGCTACACCTTC

J: TRBJ1-2
V: TRBV6-5
D: .
CDR3: CASGNSYGYTF
DNA: TGTGCCAGCGGAAACAGCTATGGCTACACCTTC

J: TRBJ1-5
V: TRBV6-4
D: .
CDR3: CASSAGFSQPQHF
DNA: TGTGCCAGCAGTGCAGGGTTTAGCCAGCCCCAGCATTTT

J: TRBJ2-2
V: TRBV6-4
D: .
CDR3: CASSEGVWTGELFF
DNA: TGTGCCAGCAGTGAGGGGGTTTGGACCGGGGAGCTGTTTTTT

J: TRBJ1-6
V: TRBV2
D: .
CDR3: CASNPGIDSPLHF
DNA: TGTGCCAGCAACCCGGGGATCGATTCACCCCTCCACTTT

J: TRBJ1-1
V: TRBV4-1
D: .
CDR3: CASSLGGNTEAFF
DNA: TGCGCCAGCAGCCTGGGTGGGAACACTGAAGCTTTCTTT

J: TRBJ2-1
V: TRBV27
D: .
CDR3: CASSLSFLGVPKFF
DNA: TGTGCCAGCAGTTTATCGTTTCTGGGGGTGCCTAAGTTCTTC

J: TRBJ2-1
V: TRBV5-8
D: .
CDR3: CASSLGYEQFF
DNA: TGTGCCAGCAGCTTGGGTTATGAGCAGTTCTTC

J: TRBJ2-1
V: TRBV9
D: TRBD2
CDR3: CASSVSGGSYNEQFF
DNA: TGTGCCAGCAGCGTTAGCGGGGGTTCCTACAATGAGCAGTTCTTC

J: TRBJ2-7
V: TRBV6-1
D: .
CDR3: CASSEEVGGSDEQYF
DNA: TGTGCCAGCAGTGAGGAGGTGGGGGGATCCGACGAGCAGTACTTC

J: TRBJ1-5
V: TRBV5-1
D: .
CDR3: CASSPGTGNQPQHF
DNA: TGCGCCAGCAGCCCCGGGACTGGCAATCAGCCCCAGCATTTT

J: TRBJ2-2
V: TRBV6-5
D: .
CDR3: CASSSFPGELFF
DNA: TGTGCCAGCAGCAGCTTCCCCGGGGAGCTGTTTTTT

J: TRBJ2-2
V: TRBV12-3/TRBV12-4
D: .
CDR3: CASSLAIGELFF
DNA: TGTGCCAGCAGTTTAGCGATCGGGGAGCTGTTTTTT

J: TRBJ1-2
V: TRBV25-1
D: .
CDR3: CASSEWWSYTF
DNA: TGTGCCAGCAGTGAATGGTGGAGCTACACCTTC

J: TRBJ2-3
V: TRBV7-8
D: .
CDR3: CASSLVAGTSTDTQYF
DNA: TGTGCCAGCAGCTTAGTGGCCGGGACTAGCACAGATACGCAGTATTTT

J: TRBJ1-1
V: TRBV5-1
D: .
CDR3: CASSSTEAGTEAFF
DNA: TGCGCCAGCAGCTCAACAGAGGCGGGGACTGAAGCTTTCTTT

J: TRBJ1-5
V: TRBV2
D: .
CDR3: CASSPTSYNQPQHF
DNA: TGTGCCAGCAGTCCGACATCGTACAATCAGCCCCAGCATTTT

J: TRBJ2-7
V: TRBV7-8
D: .
CDR3: CASSLDPSAYEQYF
DNA: TGTGCCAGCAGCTTAGATCCTAGCGCTTACGAGCAGTACTTC

J: TRBJ1-1
V: TRBV27
D: .
CDR3: CASSFGRGRRTEAFF
DNA: TGTGCCAGCAGTTTCGGCAGGGGAAGAAGGACTGAAGCTTTCTTT

J: TRBJ2-1
V: TRBV7-2
D: TRBD2
CDR3: CASSHGLAGLVEQFF
DNA: TGTGCCAGCAGCCATGGACTAGCGGGTCTGGTTGAGCAGTTCTTC

J: TRBJ1-4
V: TRBV2
D: TRBD1
CDR3: CASRPSGGDNEKLFF
DNA: TGTGCCAGCAGACCTTCAGGGGGAGATAATGAAAAACTGTTTTTT

J: TRBJ1-3
V: TRBV2
D: TRBD1
CDR3: CASSGQGNAGNTIYF
DNA: TGTGCCAGCAGCGGACAGGGAAATGCTGGAAACACCATATATTTT

J: TRBJ2-1
V: TRBV6-2/TRBV6-3
D: TRBD2
CDR3: CASSYSMGASGGSGSYNEQFF
DNA: TGTGCCAGCAGTTACTCGATGGGGGCTAGCGGGGGTAGTGGCTCCTACAATGAGCAGTTCTTC

J: TRBJ2-1
V: TRBV5-1
D: .
CDR3: CASSLGQGTGDEQFF
DNA: TGCGCCAGCAGCTTGGGGCAGGGGACTGGGGATGAGCAGTTCTTC

J: TRBJ1-5
V: TRBV7-9
D: .
CDR3: CASSLMGNQPQHF
DNA: TGTGCCAGCAGCTTAATGGGAAATCAGCCCCAGCATTTT

J: TRBJ1-2
V: TRBV4-2
D: .
CDR3: CASSVTEEGYTF
DNA: TGTGCCAGCAGCGTAACCGAGGAGGGCTACACCTTC

J: TRBJ2-1
V: TRBV5-4
D: TRBD2
CDR3: CASSSTLAGGRKGEQFF
DNA: TGTGCCAGCAGCTCAACTCTAGCGGGGGGCCGTAAAGGTGAGCAGTTCTTC

J: TRBJ1-1
V: TRBV4-1
D: TRBD1
CDR3: CASSQDRARATEAFF
DNA: TGCGCCAGCAGCCAGGACAGGGCCCGAGCGACTGAAGCTTTCTTT

J: TRBJ1-6
V: TRBV11-2
D: .
CDR3: CASSPPMYGSPLHF
DNA: TGTGCCAGCAGCCCCCCCATGTATGGTTCACCCCTCCACTTT

J: TRBJ2-7
V: TRBV6-5
D: TRBD1
CDR3: CASSYSGQGYEQYF
DNA: TGTGCCAGCAGTTACTCGGGACAGGGCTACGAGCAGTACTTC

J: TRBJ1-5
V: TRBV6-5
D: .
CDR3: CASSRGTGFNQPQHF
DNA: TGTGCCAGCAGTAGGGGAACAGGGTTTAATCAGCCCCAGCATTTT

J: TRBJ2-6
V: TRBV6-5
D: .
CDR3: CASSYFAEAGANVLTF
DNA: TGTGCCAGCAGTTACTTTGCGGAAGCTGGGGCCAACGTCCTGACTTTC

J: TRBJ1-2
V: TRBV7-9
D: .
CDR3: CASSFGGSYGYTF
DNA: TGTGCCAGCAGCTTCGGGGGGAGCTATGGCTACACCTTC

J: TRBJ1-2
V: TRBV3-1/TRBV3-2
D: .
CDR3: CASSYIVGGSGYTF
DNA: TGTGCCAGCAGCTACATAGTGGGGGGCTCTGGCTACACCTTC

J: TRBJ1-2
V: TRBV6-5
D: .
CDR3: CAIGVDYGYTF
DNA: TGTGCCATCGGGGTGGACTATGGCTACACCTTC

J: TRBJ2-2
V: TRBV7-2
D: .
CDR3: CASSYRTGELFF
DNA: TGTGCCAGCAGTTACAGGACCGGGGAGCTGTTTTTT

J: TRBJ2-5
V: TRBV20-1
D: .
CDR3: CSWGVGLDFYF
DNA: TGCAGTTGGGGAGTCGGGCTAGACTTCTACTTC

J: TRBJ1-2
V: TRBV5-4
D: .
CDR3: CASSLAPGGRDGYTF
DNA: TGTGCCAGCAGCTTGGCCCCCGGGGGAAGGGATGGCTACACCTTC

J: TRBJ2-7
V: TRBV19
D: TRBD1
CDR3: CASRRELTAPRGEQYF
DNA: TGTGCCAGTAGAAGGGAGCTCACTGCGCCCAGGGGGGAGCAGTACTTC

J: TRBJ2-7
V: TRBV6-2/TRBV6-3
D: .
CDR3: CASSYPQGKASYEQYF
DNA: TGTGCCAGCAGTTACCCCCAGGGAAAAGCCTCCTACGAGCAGTACTTC

J: TRBJ1-2
V: TRBV18
D: TRBD1
CDR3: CASSPPGQLNYGYTF
DNA: TGTGCCAGCTCACCACCGGGACAGCTTAACTATGGCTACACCTTC

J: TRBJ1-5
V: TRBV6-6
D: TRBD1
CDR3: CASSFGLDRGRQPQHF
DNA: TGTGCCAGCAGTTTTGGACTGGACAGGGGGCGACAGCCCCAGCATTTT

J: TRBJ2-1
V: TRBV28
D: TRBD1
CDR3: CASSPTGEAYNEQFF
DNA: TGTGCCAGCAGTCCCACAGGGGAAGCCTACAATGAGCAGTTCTTC

J: TRBJ2-7
V: TRBV5-1
D: TRBD1
CDR3: CASRQGYEQYF
DNA: TGCGCCAGTAGACAGGGCTACGAGCAGTACTTC

J: TRBJ1-6
V: TRBV3-1/TRBV3-2
D: .
CDR3: CASSQESSPLHF
DNA: TGTGCCAGCAGCCAAGAGAGTTCACCCCTCCACTTT

J: TRBJ1-5
V: TRBV9
D: .
CDR3: CASSMGFQPQHF
DNA: TGTGCCAGCAGCATGGGGTTTCAGCCCCAGCATTTT

J: TRBJ2-1
V: TRBV2
D: .
CDR3: CASSEEQIMVNEQFF
DNA: TGTGCCAGCAGTGAAGAACAGATCATGGTCAATGAGCAGTTCTTC